A single sample is the source of the 20 T cell receptor beta chains below, sequenced in a study of blood T cell repertoires in COVID-19. The repertoire was sequenced with immunoSEQ multiplex PCR; TCRdb's copy has only in-frame clones and lacks some. The sample shows some 700,000 clones, approximately 90% of them seen only once. Sequencing input: peripheral blood. These receptors were collected from a woman aged 18-29 years with acute or convalescent COVID-19.

The rearrangement joins TRBV6-5 to TRBJ1-2; 8 nucleotides align to TRBD1. The ends lost 6 bases at V and 2 bases at J; junction bases unmatched: 8. There are 15 residues in the CDR3. The germline V gene has CDR1 MNHEY and CDR2 SVGAGI. CDR3 nucleotides: TGTGCCAGCAGCCCCATAGGACAGGGCAACTATGGCTACACCTTC. Its protein is CASSPIGQGNYGYTF.

The genes are TRBV6-5 and TRBJ1-2; perhaps TRBD1 as D (5 bases). Trimming took 2 bases from V and 5 from J, leaving 9 bases between them. CDR1 is MNHEY, CDR2 SVGAGI, per germline. CDR3 length: 13 residues. The CDR3 nucleotides are TGTGCCAGCAGTTACGGGGACTTGTATGGCTACACCTTC. Its translation: CASSYGDLYGYTF.

This chain links TRBV5-1 with TRBJ1-1; D is uncertain. Deletions cut 4 bases from V and 4 bases from J, with 17 bases between. In germline, CDR1 is SGHRS, CDR2 YFSETQ. This CDR3 has 15 residues. CDR3 sequence reads: CASSIATGFGTEAFF. CDR3 sequence (DNA): TGCGCCAGCAGCATAGCCACGGGGTTTGGCACTGAAGCTTTCTTT.

DNA for the CDR3: TGTGCCAGCAGCCCTGGGCAAGTTCAAGGTGGCTACACCTTC. The encoded protein is CASSPGQVQGGYTF. V is TRBV9 and J is TRBJ1-2; the D is unclear. The V end lost 4 bases, the J end lost 7 bases, and 17 bases lay between the germline ends. The CDR3 is made up of 14 amino acids. Germline lookup yields CDR1 SGDLS and CDR2 YYNGEE. The whole variable domain, remainder taken from reference TRBV9 and TRBJ1-2, is DSGVTQTPKHLITATGQRVTLRCSPRSGDLSVYWYQQSLDQGLQFLIQYYNGEERAKGNILERFSAQQFPDLHSELNLSSLELGDSALYFCASSPGQVQGGYTFGSGTRLTVV.

This sequence joins TRBV6-5 and TRBJ1-1; 7 nucleotides align to TRBD1. CDR3 length: 13 amino acids. With 5 bases clipped from V and 3 bases from J, the junction kept 3 bases outside the gene matches. CDR1 is MNHEY and CDR2 is SVGAGI in the germline V gene. CDR3 coding DNA: TGTGCCAGCAGTACGGGACAGTACACTGAAGCTTTCTTT. It yields the protein CASSTGQYTEAFF.

V is TRBV7-3 and J is TRBJ2-1, with 8 positions matching TRBD2. Losses at the gene ends were 1 base for V and 4 bases for J; bases not matched to a gene: 6. The CDR3 sequence is 16 residues long. The germline V gene has CDR1 SGHTA and CDR2 FQGTGA. The CDR3 DNA is TGTGCCAGCAGCTTAAGTTACGGCGGGGGGTACAATGAGCAGTTCTTC. Translation: CASSLSYGGGYNEQFF.

The chain has TRBV6-6 and TRBJ1-5; the D is unclear. The CDR3 is 14 amino acids. The ends were cut back, 7 bases at V and 4 bases at J, with 14 bases in the middle. Germline V gene lookup returns CDR1 MNHNY and CDR2 SVGAGI (reference sequence). This chain's CDR3 is CASTSGEGNQPQHF. CDR3 sequence (DNA): TGTGCCAGCACTTCCGGGGAGGGAAATCAGCCCCAGCATTTT.

The V and J genes are TRBV5-4 and TRBJ2-1; weak D call: TRBD1 (5 bases). V gave up 0 bases and J gave up 7 bases, with 17 bases separating them. Germline CDR1 reads SGHNT; CDR2 reads YYREEE (reference sequence). The CDR3 runs 16 residues. CDR3 region: CASSLGGPRSKNEQFF. Written as DNA, the CDR3 is TGTGCCAGCAGCTTGGGGGGCCCTCGGTCGAAAAATGAGCAGTTCTTC.

The gene calls are TRBV24-1 and TRBJ2-5, with a tentative D call TRBD1 (6 bases). The germline CDR1 and CDR2 sequences are KGHDR and SFDVKD. The ends were cut back, 6 bases at V and 4 bases at J, with 17 bases in the middle. This CDR3 comprises 15 residues. The CDR3: CATSTPGQTIETQYF. The CDR3 DNA reads TGTGCCACCAGTACACCGGGACAAACAATAGAGACCCAGTACTTC.

This clone has a single count. The sample carries other DNA sequences with the same CDR3. This rearrangement joins TRBV6-5 to TRBJ1-1; 9 bases align to TRBD1. This CDR3 has 14 amino acids. Trimming cost V 3 bases and J 3 bases; bases outside gene matches: 2. Germline CDR1 MNHEY, CDR2 SVGAGI. In DNA, the CDR3 is TGTGCCAGCAGTTATGGGACAGGGTACACTGAAGCTTTCTTT. This codes for CASSYGTGYTEAFF.

V is TRBV6-2 or TRBV6-3 and J is TRBJ2-6; TRBD2 might be the D (5 bases). The V gene lost 4 bases and the J gene lost 0 bases, with 10 bases spanning the gap. Germline CDR1 reads MNHEY; CDR2 reads SVGEGT. The CDR3 sequence is 16 residues long. CDR3 sequence: CASSLVGGSGANVLTF. The DNA of the CDR3 is TGTGCCAGCAGTTTAGTTGGAGGCTCTGGGGCCAACGTCCTGACTTTC.

Worth noting for this clone: Given a much more abundant clone one base away, this may be a read error. The chain recombines TRBV6-6 with TRBJ2-7; D call uncertain. Between the trimmed V and J ends, which lost 6 bases and 2 bases, there was a span of 5 bases. This CDR3 has 11 residues. Germline CDR1 and CDR2: MNHNY and SVGAGI (reference sequence). This chain's CDR3 is CASSPAYEQYF. As DNA, the CDR3 is TGTGCCAGCAGCCCCGCCTACGAGCAGTACTTC.

The V call is TRBV14, the J call TRBJ1-2; a weak D match, TRBD1 (5 bases). Germline V gene data show CDR1 as SGHDN and CDR2 as FVKESK. The CDR3 runs 13 residues. V lost 1 base to trimming and J lost 3 bases, with 6 bases between them. The CDR3 is CASSQVGDYGYTF. As DNA, the CDR3 is TGTGCCAGCAGCCAAGTAGGGGACTATGGCTACACCTTC.

About this clone itself: The sample contains more than one DNA sequence encoding this CDR3. The V call is TRBV7-2, the J call TRBJ2-2; D is perhaps TRBD2 (6 bases). This CDR3 region has 13 residues. The ends were cut back, 2 bases at V and 6 bases at J, with 7 bases in the middle. The germline gives CDR1 SGHTA, CDR2 FQGNSA. This chain's CDR3 is CASSLLASGELFF. CDR3 nucleotide sequence: TGTGCCAGCAGCTTACTAGCGTCCGGGGAGCTGTTTTTT.

This clone was seen a handful of times. The chain is built from TRBV5-4 and TRBJ2-1; 8 positions agree with TRBD1. Trimming at V came to 4 bases and at J to 9 bases, leaving 9 bases not matched to a gene. This CDR3 comprises 14 residues. The germline V gene has CDR1 SGHNT and CDR2 YYREEE (reference sequence). The CDR3 sequence is CASSQPQGAVEQFF. The CDR3 bases are TGTGCCAGCAGCCAGCCCCAGGGGGCGGTTGAGCAGTTCTTC.

This sequence joins TRBV4-1 and TRBJ1-5, with D unclear. The germline V gene has CDR1 MGHRA and CDR2 YSYEKL. The CDR3 runs 15 residues. The V end lost 5 bases, the J end lost 4 bases, and 15 bases lay between the germline ends. CDR3 loop: CASSFHWAINQPQHF. CDR3 coding DNA: TGCGCCAGCAGCTTCCATTGGGCGATTAATCAGCCCCAGCATTTT.

J is TRBJ2-7 and V is TRBV5-1, with D possibly being TRBD2 (5 bases). Trimming removed 4 bases at V and 13 bases at J, with 9 bases between. Germline V lookup: CDR1 SGHRS, CDR2 YFSETQ. The CDR3 loop spans 9 amino acids. The CDR3 reads CASSRGLYF. Here the CDR3 DNA reads TGCGCCAGCAGCCGGGGTCTCTACTTC.

The CDR3 reads CASSSGTRDGYTF. The CDR3 coding sequence is TGTGCCAGCAGCTCGGGGACAAGAGATGGCTACACCTTC. The chain employs TRBV11-1 and TRBJ1-2, with D possibly TRBD1 on 6 matching bases. V lost 4 bases, J lost 6 bases, and 12 bases lay in between. Per germline, CDR1 SGHAT and CDR2 FQDESV (reference sequence). The CDR3 spans 13 residues.

This clone has a single count. The V call is TRBV5-1, the J call TRBJ1-6, with 8 positions matching TRBD1. Germline V gene sequence: CDR1 SGHRS, CDR2 YFSETQ. V lost 6 bases, J lost 7 bases, and 9 bases stayed unmatched. This CDR3 contains 15 residues. CDR3 amino acids: CASNRQGSLNSPLHF. CDR3 nucleotide sequence: TGCGCCAGCAACCGACAGGGGAGCCTCAATTCACCCCTCCACTTT.

The chain links TRBV11-2 to TRBJ1-1; 9 bases fit TRBD1. The CDR3 consists of 16 residues. The V and J ends lost 3 bases and 1 base, in that order; junction bases with no gene match: 6. CDR1 is SGHAT, CDR2 FQNNGV, per germline. The CDR3 DNA follows: TGTGCCAGCAGCTTCCCTCGGACAGGGGCGAACACTGAAGCTTTCTTT. Translated: CASSFPRTGANTEAFF.